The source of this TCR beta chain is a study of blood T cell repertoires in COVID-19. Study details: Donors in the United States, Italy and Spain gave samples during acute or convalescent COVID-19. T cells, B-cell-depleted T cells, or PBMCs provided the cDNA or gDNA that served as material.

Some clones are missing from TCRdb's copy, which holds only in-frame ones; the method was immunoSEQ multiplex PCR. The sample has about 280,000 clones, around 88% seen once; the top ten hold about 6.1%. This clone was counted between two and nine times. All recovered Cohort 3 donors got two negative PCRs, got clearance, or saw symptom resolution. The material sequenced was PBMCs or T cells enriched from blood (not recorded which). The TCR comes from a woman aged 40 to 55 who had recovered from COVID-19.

The chain's CDR3 is CASSSPLKGNQPQHF. The CDR3 DNA sequence: TGTGCCAGCAGTTCCCCCCTAAAGGGGAATCAGCCCCAGCATTTT. This chain joins TRBV28 and TRBJ1-5; possible D gene TRBD1, 5 bases. CDR3 length: 15 amino acids. Germline V gives CDR1 MDHEN, CDR2 SYDVKM. The ends were cut back, 4 bases at V and 4 bases at J, with 14 bases in the middle.